This T cell receptor (beta chain) is from a study of blood T cell repertoires in COVID-19. In the study overall: Samples of COVID-19 (acute and convalescent) were obtained from the United States, Italy and Spain.

Residents of about two dozen US areas, aged roughly 18 to 95 years, made up the participants. Study processing details: By means of reference gene primer amplification, nucleated cell counts were estimated. The repertoire was sequenced with immunoSEQ multiplex PCR; TCRdb's copy has only in-frame clones and lacks some. V, J and clone size were drawn from that table, and D and trimming were deduced from the DNA. The sample holds around 300,000 clones; around 87% are singletons and the top ten take 3.5% to 4.5%. The clonotype was recovered from a woman aged 18-29 years with acute COVID-19. The specimen sequenced was PBMCs or T cells enriched from blood (not recorded which).

The CDR3 DNA is TGCGCCAGCAGCATACCCCCTCGGGGATCGAGCTCCTACAATGAGCAGTTCTTC. This sequence encodes CASSIPPRGSSSYNEQFF. This chain connects TRBV5-1 to TRBJ2-1, with a tentative D call TRBD2 (5 bases). Germline V lookup: CDR1 SGHRS, CDR2 YFSETQ. The CDR3 contains 18 residues. The ends were cut back, 4 bases at V and 0 bases at J, with 20 bases in the middle. Supplemented by reference TRBV5-1 and TRBJ2-1, the full variable domain reads KAGVTQTPRYLIKTRGQQVTLSCSPISGHRSVSWYQQTPGQGLQFLFEYFSETQRNKGNFPGRFSGRQFSNSRSEMNVSTLELGDSALYLCASSIPPRGSSSYNEQFFGPGTRLTVL.